This T cell receptor beta chain was captured in a study of control samples from healthy donors and cancer patients. The method was immunoSEQ multiplex PCR; TCRdb's version includes in-frame clones alone and lacks a portion of them. Counted here are some 150,000 clones, roughly 95% occurring once; the ten biggest clones make up under 1.2%. The TCR originated in a young woman in good health. The sequenced material came from blood.

CDR3 amino acids: CASSQRTGELFF. CDR3 nucleotides: TGTGCCAGCAGCCAAAGAACCGGGGAGCTGTTTTTT. The chain employs TRBV14 and TRBJ2-2, with D hard to call. CDR1 is SGHDN, CDR2 FVKESK, per germline. Trimming left V 2 bases short and J 5 bases short, with 3 bases between. This CDR3 comprises 12 residues.